This T cell receptor beta chain is drawn from a study of blood T cell repertoires in COVID-19. Study details: Acute and convalescent COVID-19 specimens originated in the United States, Italy and Spain.

Original processing methods: Nucleated cell counts were estimated from reference gene primer amplification. The assay was immunoSEQ multiplex PCR, and TCRdb's table has in-frame clones only and misses some. Clonal size and the V and J genes are those of that table, whereas D and trimming came from the DNA. The sample shows about 100,000 clones, about 85% of them seen only once. This CDR3 spans 15 amino acids. V lost 5 bases and J lost 3, with 16 bases in between. CDR1 is SGHTA, CDR2 FQGNSA, per germline. The chain recombines TRBV7-2 with TRBJ2-5; perhaps TRBD1 as D (7 bases). Sequencing input: peripheral blood. The receptor comes from a human donor in a cohort sampled during active COVID-19. The CDR3 DNA reads TGTGCCAGCAGCCTGACAGGGCGCGGGGAAGAGACCCAGTACTTC. This encodes CASSLTGRGEETQYF.